This TCR beta chain was identified during a study of a mutant IDH1 vaccine in newly diagnosed glioma. Study-wide background: Vaccines were begun 4-6 weeks after radiotherapy alone, or with temozolomide cycles. Patients under treatment included 62.5% males and approximately 38% females and had a mean age of 40.4 years. Whole-study results and caveats: Any relationship between pseudoprogression and changes in top peripheral T cell clonotypes seemed absent. The study observed vaccine-induced immune responses in around 94% of patients.

Specified time point: week 47, end of study. What each vaccine dose contained was 300 ug of mutant IDH1 20-mer peptide, accompanied by topical imiquimod. Using immunoSEQ multiplex PCR, the repertoire was profiled, and TCRdb retains in-frame clones only, with some absent. This sample has tens of thousands of clones; approximately 89% occur once, and the top ten carry about 2.2%. Only one count was recorded for this clone. Its antigen is undetermined. The CDR3 runs to 13 residues. Per the germline V gene, CDR1 is GTSNPN and CDR2 is SVGIG (reference sequence). The germline V and J ends were trimmed by 5 bases and 2 bases, with 10 bases remaining between them.

The chain joins TRBV30 to TRBJ1-5; possible D gene TRBD1, 5 bases. The sample here was PBMCs, taken from a glioma patient whose treatment included an IDH1 peptide vaccine. This TCR derives from a man aged 35 to 55 with glioma. CDR3 protein: CAWSRVGNQPQHF. As DNA, the CDR3 is TGTGCCTGGTCCAGGGTCGGCAATCAGCCCCAGCATTTT.